The clone carrying this T cell receptor (beta chain) was seen just once. What it binds is unknown. The data were taken from a study of cytotoxic CD8 clonotypes in ibrutinib-treated CLL. Study as a whole: Treatment had run for a median around 12 months, range 6 to 36, when response samples were taken.

Whole-study results and caveats: Clonality went up at the time of ibrutinib response, stayed stable in sustained remission, and later dropped back toward its baseline level at progression.

Assay used: immunoSEQ multiplex PCR; TCRdb lists only in-frame clones, some missing. Here the sample spans roughly 160,000 clones, roughly 86% being singletons. The starting material was PBMCs, obtained after 12 months of ibrutinib treatment. The receptor's source is a human donor with chronic lymphocytic leukemia.

The chain's CDR3 is CASSITGTGGEQYF. The DNA for the CDR3 is TGTGCCAGTAGTATTACCGGGACAGGGGGCGAGCAGTACTTC. The chain has TRBV19 and TRBJ2-7, with TRBD1 identical over 11 bases. Trimming at V came to 3 bases and at J to 6 bases, leaving 4 bases not matched to a gene. Germline values: CDR1 LNHDA, CDR2 SQIVND (reference sequence). The CDR3 covers 14 residues.